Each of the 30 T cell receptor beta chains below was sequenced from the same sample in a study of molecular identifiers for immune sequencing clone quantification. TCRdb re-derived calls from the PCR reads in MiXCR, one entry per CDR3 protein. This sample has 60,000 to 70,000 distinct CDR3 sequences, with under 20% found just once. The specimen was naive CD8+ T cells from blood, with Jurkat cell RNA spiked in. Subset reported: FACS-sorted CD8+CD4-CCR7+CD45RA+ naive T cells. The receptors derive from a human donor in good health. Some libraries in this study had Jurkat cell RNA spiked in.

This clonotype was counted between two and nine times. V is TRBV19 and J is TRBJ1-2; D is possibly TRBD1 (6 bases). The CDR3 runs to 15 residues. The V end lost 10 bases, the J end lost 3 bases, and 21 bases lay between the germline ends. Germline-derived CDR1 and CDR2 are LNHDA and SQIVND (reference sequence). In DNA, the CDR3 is TGTGCCACCCGGGGGGGACTCGCAGGGGACTATGGCTACACCTTC. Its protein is CATRGGLAGDYGYTF.

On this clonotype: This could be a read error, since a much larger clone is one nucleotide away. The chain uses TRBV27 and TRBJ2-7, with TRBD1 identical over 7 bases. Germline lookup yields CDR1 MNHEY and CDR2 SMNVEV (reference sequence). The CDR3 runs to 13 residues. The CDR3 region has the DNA TGTGCCGGCAGTTACAGGGGTGTCTACGAGCAGTACTTC. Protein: CAGSYRGVYEQYF.

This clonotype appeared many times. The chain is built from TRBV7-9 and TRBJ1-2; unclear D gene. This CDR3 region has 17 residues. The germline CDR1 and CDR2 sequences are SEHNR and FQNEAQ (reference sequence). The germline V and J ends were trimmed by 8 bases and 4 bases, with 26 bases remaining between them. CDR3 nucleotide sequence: TGTGCCAGCGCAAATCCCAGCATCGGAATACCCATCTATGGCTACACCTTC. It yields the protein CASANPSIGIPIYGYTF.

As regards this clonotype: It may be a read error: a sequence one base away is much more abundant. The CDR3 nucleotides are TGTGCCAACAGCCCTTCGACAGGGGGCTCGCCGATGGGAAACACCATATATTTT. This encodes CANSPSTGGSPMGNTIYF. The gene calls are TRBV7-9 and TRBJ1-3; 10 bases map to TRBD1. This CDR3 contains 18 residues. The germline V gene encodes CDR1 SEHNR and CDR2 FQNEAQ (reference sequence).

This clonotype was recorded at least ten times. For the CDR3, the DNA is TGTGCCACCCCTCCCCTGGGGTTAGGTAGGTGCCTCCCGAACCCCTCCCAAGAGACCCAGTACTTC. Its translation is CATPPLGLGRCLPNPSQETQYF. The V and J genes are TRBV24-1 and TRBJ2-5, with D hard to call. V was clipped by 9 bases and J by 1 base, with 38 bases between them. Germline V gene data show CDR1 as KGHDR and CDR2 as SFDVKD. The CDR3 extends over 22 amino acids.

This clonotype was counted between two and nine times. The CDR3: CASRPTGMNTEAFF. Written as DNA, the CDR3 is TGTGCCAGCAGGCCGACAGGGATGAACACTGAAGCTTTCTTT. The J gene is TRBJ1-1, the V gene TRBV12-3 or TRBV12-4, with 7 bases identical to TRBD1. V dropped 6 bases and J dropped 0; count of bases not matched to a gene: 4. This CDR3 is 14 amino acids long.

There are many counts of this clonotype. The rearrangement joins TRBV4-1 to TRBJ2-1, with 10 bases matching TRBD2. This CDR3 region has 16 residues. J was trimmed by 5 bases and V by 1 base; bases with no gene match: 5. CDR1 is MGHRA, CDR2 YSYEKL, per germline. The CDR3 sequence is CASSQVPGLANNEQFF. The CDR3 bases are TGCGCCAGCAGCCAAGTCCCGGGACTAGCGAACAATGAGCAGTTCTTC.

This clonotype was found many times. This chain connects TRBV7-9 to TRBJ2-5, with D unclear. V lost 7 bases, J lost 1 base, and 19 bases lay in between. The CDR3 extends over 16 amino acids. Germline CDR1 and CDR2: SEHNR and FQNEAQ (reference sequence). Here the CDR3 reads CASTTQIVGAQETQYF. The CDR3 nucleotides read TGTGCCAGCACCACACAGATCGTAGGAGCCCAAGAGACCCAGTACTTC.

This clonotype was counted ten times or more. DNA of the CDR3: TGTGCCAGCAGCAAGCTACTAGCCACAGATACGCAGTATTTT. Translated, it gives CASSKLLATDTQYF. The genes are TRBV7-6 and TRBJ2-3, with D possibly TRBD2 on 6 matching bases. CDR1 is SGHVS, CDR2 FNYEAQ, per germline. The CDR3 extends over 14 amino acids. V shed 5 bases and J shed 2 bases, with 11 bases lying between them.

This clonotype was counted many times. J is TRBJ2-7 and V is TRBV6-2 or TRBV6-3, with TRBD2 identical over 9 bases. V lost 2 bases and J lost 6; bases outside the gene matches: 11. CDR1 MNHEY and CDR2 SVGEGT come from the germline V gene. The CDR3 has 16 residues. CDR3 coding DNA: TGTGCCAGCAGTTACCCTCCCTGGCGGGAGGGCATCGAGCAGTACTTC. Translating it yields CASSYPPWREGIEQYF.

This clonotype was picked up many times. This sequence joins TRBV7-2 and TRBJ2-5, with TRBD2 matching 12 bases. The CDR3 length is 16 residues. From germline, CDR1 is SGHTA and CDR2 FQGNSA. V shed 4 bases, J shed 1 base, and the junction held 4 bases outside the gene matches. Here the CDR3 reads CASSSGLAGIQETQYF. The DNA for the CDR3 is TGTGCCAGCAGCTCCGGACTAGCGGGGATCCAAGAGACCCAGTACTTC.

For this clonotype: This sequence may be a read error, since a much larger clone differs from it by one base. CDR3 residues: CASSRTGGSDYEQYF. The CDR3 DNA reads as TGTGCCAGCAGCCGGACAGGGGGTAGTGACTACGAGCAGTACTTC. This chain joins TRBV27 and TRBJ2-7; TRBD1 matches 10 bases. Germline lookup yields CDR1 MNHEY and CDR2 SMNVEV (reference sequence). V dropped 6 bases and J dropped 3; count of bases not matched to a gene: 8. The CDR3 runs 15 residues.

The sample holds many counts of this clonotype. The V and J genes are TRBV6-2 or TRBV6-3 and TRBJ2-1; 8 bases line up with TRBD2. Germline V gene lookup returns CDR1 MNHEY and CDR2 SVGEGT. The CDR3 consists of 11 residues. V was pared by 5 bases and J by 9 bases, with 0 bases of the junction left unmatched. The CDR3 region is CASSLAGEQFF. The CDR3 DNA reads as TGTGCCAGCAGTCTAGCGGGTGAGCAGTTCTTC.

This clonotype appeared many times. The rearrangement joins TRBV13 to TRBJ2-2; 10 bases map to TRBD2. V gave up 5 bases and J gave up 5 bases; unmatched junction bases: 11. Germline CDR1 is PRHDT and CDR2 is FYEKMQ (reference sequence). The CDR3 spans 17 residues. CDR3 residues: CASSAISASGSTGELFF. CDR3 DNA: TGTGCCAGCAGCGCAATTTCGGCTAGCGGGAGTACCGGGGAGCTGTTTTTT.

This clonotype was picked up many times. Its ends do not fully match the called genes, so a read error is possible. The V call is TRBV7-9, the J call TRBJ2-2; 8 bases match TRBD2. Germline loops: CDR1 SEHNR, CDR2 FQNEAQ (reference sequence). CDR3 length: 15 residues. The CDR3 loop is CASRLAGLNTGELFF. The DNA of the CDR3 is TGTGCCAGCAGGTTAGCGGGACTCAACACCGGGGAGCTGTTTTTT.

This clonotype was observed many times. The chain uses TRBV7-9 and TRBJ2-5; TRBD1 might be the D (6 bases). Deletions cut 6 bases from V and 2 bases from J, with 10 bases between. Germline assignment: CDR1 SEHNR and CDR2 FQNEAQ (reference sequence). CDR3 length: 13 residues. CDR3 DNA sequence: TGTGCCAGCAGTATGGACAGACAAGAGACCCAGTACTTC. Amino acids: CASSMDRQETQYF.

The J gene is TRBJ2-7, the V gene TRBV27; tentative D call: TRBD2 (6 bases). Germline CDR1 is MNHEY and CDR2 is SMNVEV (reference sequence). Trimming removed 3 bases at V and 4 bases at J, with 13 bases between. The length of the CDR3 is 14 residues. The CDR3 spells CASSLIGSSYEQYF. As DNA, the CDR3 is TGTGCCAGCAGTTTGATCGGGAGTTCATACGAGCAGTACTTC.

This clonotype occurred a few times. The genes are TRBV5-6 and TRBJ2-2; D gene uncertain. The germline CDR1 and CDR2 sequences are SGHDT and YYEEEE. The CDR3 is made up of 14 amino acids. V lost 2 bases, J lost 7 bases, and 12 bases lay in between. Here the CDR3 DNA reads TGTGCCAGCAGCTTCGTCGGACCGGACGGGGAGCTGTTTTTT. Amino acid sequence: CASSFVGPDGELFF.

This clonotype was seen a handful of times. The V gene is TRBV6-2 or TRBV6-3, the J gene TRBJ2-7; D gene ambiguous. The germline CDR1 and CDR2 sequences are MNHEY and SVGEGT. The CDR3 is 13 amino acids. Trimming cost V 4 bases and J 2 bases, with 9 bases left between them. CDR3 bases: TGTGCCAGCAGTTGGTCGCTTGCCTACGAGCAGTACTTC. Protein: CASSWSLAYEQYF.

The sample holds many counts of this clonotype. In DNA form, the CDR3 reads TGCGCCAGCAGCCAAGTCCAAAGCCTCTCCTACGAGCAGTACTTC. Amino acids: CASSQVQSLSYEQYF. The rearrangement uses TRBV4-1 and TRBJ2-7; the D is unclear. The CDR3 sequence is 15 residues long. V lost 1 base to trimming and J lost 0 bases, with 10 bases between them. Germline CDR1 and CDR2: MGHRA and YSYEKL.

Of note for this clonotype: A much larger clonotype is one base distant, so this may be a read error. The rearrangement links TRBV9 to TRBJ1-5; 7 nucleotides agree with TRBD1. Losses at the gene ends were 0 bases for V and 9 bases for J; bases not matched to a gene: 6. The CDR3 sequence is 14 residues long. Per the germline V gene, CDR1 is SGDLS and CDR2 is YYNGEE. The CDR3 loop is CASSVEGAHPPQHF. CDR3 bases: TGTGCCAGCAGCGTAGAGGGGGCCCATCCGCCCCAGCATTTT. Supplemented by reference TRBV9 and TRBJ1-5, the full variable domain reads DSGVTQTPKHLITATGQRVTLRCSPRSGDLSVYWYQQSLDQGLQFLIQYYNGEERAKGNILERFSAQQFPDLHSELNLSSLELGDSALYFCASSVEGAHPPQHFGDGTRLSIL.

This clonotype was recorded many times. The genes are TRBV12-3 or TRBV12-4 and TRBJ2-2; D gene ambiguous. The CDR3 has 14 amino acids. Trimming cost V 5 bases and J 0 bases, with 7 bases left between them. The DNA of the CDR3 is TGTGCCAGCAGTACGGATCCGAACACCGGGGAGCTGTTTTTT. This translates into CASSTDPNTGELFF.

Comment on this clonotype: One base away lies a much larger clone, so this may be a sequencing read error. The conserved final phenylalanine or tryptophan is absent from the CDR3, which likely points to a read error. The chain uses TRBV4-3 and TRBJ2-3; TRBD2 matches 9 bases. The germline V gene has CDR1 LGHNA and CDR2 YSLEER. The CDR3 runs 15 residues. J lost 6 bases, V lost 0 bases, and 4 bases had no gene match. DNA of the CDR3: TGCGCCAGCAGCCAAGATCGCGGGAGGGTGGATACGCAGTATCTT. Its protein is CASSQDRGRVDTQYL.

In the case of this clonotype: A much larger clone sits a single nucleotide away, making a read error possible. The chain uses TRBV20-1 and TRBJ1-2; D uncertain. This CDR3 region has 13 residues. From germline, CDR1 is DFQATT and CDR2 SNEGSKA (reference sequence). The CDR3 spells CSAKAASNYDYTF. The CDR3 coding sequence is TGCAGTGCTAAAGCAGCTTCTAACTATGACTACACCTTC.

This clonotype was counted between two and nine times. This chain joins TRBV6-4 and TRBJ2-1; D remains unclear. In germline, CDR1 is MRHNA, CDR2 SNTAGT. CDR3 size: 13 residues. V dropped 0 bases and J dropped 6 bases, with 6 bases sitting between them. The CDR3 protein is CASSDSTSNEQFF. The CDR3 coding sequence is TGTGCCAGCAGTGACTCTACAAGCAATGAGCAGTTCTTC.

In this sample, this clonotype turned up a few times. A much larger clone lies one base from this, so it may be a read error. The chain's CDR3 is CASSYFADTQYF. The CDR3 DNA follows: TGTGCCAGCAGCTACTTCGCAGATACGCAGTATTTT. The J gene is TRBJ2-3, the V gene TRBV9; D uncertain. CDR3 length equals 12 residues. The germline V and J ends were trimmed by 4 bases and 4 bases, with 7 bases remaining between them. Germline-derived CDR1 and CDR2 are SGDLS and YYNGEE. Full variable domain (rest looked up from reference TRBV9 and TRBJ2-3): DSGVTQTPKHLITATGQRVTLRCSPRSGDLSVYWYQQSLDQGLQFLIQYYNGEERAKGNILERFSAQQFPDLHSELNLSSLELGDSALYFCASSYFADTQYFGPGTRLTVL.

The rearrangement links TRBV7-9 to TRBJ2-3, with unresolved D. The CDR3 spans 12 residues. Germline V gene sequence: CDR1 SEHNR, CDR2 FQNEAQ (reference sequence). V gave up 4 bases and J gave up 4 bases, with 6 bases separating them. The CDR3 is CASSSDSDTQYF. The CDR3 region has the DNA TGTGCCAGCAGCTCGGATTCAGATACGCAGTATTTT. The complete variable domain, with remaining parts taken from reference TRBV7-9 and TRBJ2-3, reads DTGVSQNPRHKITKRGQNVTFRCDPISEHNRLYWYRQTLGQGPEFLTYFQNEAQLEKSRLLSDRFSAERPKGSFSTLEIQRTEQGDSAMYLCASSSDSDTQYFGPGTRLTVL.

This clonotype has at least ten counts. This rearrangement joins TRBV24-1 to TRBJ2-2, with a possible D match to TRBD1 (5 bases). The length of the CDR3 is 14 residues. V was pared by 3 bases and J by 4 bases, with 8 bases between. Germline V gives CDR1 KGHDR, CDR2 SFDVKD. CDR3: CATSDEGVTGELFF. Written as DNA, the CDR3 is TGTGCCACCAGTGATGAAGGGGTCACCGGGGAGCTGTTTTTT.

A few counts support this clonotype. The CDR3 sequence is CASSGLEPNNEQFF. Here the CDR3 DNA reads TGTGCCAGCAGTGGGCTCGAACCAAACAATGAGCAGTTCTTC. The chain joins TRBV25-1 to TRBJ2-1; no reliable D call. The CDR3 covers 14 residues. CDR1 is MGHDK and CDR2 is SYGVNS in the germline V gene. Trimming took 4 bases from V and 5 from J, leaving 12 bases between them.

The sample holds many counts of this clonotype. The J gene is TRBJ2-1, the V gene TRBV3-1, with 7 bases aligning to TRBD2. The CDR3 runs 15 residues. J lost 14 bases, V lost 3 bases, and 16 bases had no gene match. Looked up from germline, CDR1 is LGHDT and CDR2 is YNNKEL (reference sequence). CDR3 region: CASSQVLAASAPEFF. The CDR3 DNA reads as TGTGCCAGCAGCCAGGTCCTAGCGGCATCTGCCCCGGAGTTCTTC.